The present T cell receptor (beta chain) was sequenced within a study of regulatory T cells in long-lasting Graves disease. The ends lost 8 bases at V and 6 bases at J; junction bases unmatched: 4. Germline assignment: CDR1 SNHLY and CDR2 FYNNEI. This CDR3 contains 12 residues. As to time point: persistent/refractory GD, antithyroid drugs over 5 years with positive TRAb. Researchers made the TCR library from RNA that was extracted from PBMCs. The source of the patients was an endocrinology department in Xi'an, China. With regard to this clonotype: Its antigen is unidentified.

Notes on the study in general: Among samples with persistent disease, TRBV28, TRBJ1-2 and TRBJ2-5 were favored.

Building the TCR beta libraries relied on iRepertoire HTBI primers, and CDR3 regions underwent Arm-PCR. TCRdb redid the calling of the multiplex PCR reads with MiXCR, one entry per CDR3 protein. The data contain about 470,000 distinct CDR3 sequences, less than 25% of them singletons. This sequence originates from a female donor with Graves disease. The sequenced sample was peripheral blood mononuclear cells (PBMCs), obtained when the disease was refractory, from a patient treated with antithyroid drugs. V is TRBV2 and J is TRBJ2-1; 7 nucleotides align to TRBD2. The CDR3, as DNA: TGTGCCAGCTGGGGGGGTCCCAATGAGCAGTTCTTC. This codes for CASWGGPNEQFF.